The TCR beta chain described here comes from a study of blood T cell repertoires in COVID-19. Authors' analysis steps: Amplification of reference gene primers provided the estimated nucleated cell counts. Profiled with immunoSEQ multiplex PCR; TCRdb holds only in-frame clones, not every one. From that table come the V and J calls and clone size; the DNA was used to work out D and trimming. This table holds roughly 350,000 clones, about 93% found once. V was pared by 5 bases and J by 1 base, with 6 bases between. The germline CDR1 and CDR2 sequences are LNHDA and SQIVND (reference sequence). The CDR3 is 13 amino acids.

The chain uses TRBV19 and TRBJ2-1, with a possible D match to TRBD2 (5 bases). The sequencing input was peripheral blood. This clonotype originated in a woman under 30 who had recovered from COVID-19. CDR3: CASSLASYNEQFF. The DNA for the CDR3 is TGTGCCAGTAGTCTAGCATCCTACAATGAGCAGTTCTTC. Drawing the rest from reference TRBV19 and TRBJ2-1, the complete variable domain is DGGITQSPKYLFRKEGQNVTLSCEQNLNHDAMYWYRQDPGQGLRLIYYSQIVNDFQKGDIAEGYSVSREKKESFPLTVTSAQKNPTAFYLCASSLASYNEQFFGPGTRLTVL.